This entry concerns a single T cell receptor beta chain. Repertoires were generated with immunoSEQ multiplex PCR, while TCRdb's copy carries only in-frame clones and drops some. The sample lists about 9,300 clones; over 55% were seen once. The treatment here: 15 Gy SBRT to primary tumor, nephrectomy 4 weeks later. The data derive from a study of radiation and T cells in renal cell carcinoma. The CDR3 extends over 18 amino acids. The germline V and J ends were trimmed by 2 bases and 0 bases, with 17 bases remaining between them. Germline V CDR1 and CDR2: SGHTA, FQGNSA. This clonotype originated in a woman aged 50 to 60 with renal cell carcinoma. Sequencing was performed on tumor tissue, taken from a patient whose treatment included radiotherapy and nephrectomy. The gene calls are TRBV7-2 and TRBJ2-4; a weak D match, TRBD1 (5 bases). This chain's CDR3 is CASSLRVTGDLAKNIQYF. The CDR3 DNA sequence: TGTGCCAGCAGCTTAAGGGTCACAGGTGACCTAGCCAAAAACATTCAGTACTTC.